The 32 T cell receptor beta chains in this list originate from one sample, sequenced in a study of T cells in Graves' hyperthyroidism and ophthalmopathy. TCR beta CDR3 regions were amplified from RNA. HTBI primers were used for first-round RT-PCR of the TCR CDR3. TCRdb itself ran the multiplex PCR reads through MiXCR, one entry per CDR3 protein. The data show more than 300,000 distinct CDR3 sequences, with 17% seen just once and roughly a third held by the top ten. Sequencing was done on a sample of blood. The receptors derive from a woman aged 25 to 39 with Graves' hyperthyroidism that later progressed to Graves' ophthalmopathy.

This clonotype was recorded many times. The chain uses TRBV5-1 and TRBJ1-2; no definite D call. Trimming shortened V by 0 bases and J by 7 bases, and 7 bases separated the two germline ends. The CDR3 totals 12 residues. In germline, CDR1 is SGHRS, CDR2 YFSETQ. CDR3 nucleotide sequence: TGCGCCAGCAGCTTGGAGTTTGCTGGCTACACCTTC. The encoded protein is CASSLEFAGYTF.

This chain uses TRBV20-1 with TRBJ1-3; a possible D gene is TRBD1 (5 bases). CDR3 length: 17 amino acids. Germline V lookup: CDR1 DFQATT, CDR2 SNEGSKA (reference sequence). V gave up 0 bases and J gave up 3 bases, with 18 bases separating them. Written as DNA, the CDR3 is TGCAGTGCTAGAGATCCAATGGCTCGGGGGTATGGAAACACCATATATTTT. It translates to CSARDPMARGYGNTIYF.

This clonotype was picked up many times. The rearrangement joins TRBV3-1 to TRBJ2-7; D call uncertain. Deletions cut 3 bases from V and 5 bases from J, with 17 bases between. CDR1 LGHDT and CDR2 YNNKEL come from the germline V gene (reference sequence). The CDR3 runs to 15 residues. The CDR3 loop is CASSQTKGKFHEQYF. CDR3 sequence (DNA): TGTGCCAGCAGCCAGACCAAAGGGAAGTTCCACGAGCAGTACTTC.

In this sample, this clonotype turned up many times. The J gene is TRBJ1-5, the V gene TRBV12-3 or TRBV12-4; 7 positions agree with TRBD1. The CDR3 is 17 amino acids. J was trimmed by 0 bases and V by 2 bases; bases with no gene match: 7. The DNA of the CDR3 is TGTGCCAGCAGTTTAAGGGGACAGAGATATAGCAATCAGCCCCAGCATTTT. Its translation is CASSLRGQRYSNQPQHF.

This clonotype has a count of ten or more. The CDR3: CASGTPQVVTQYF. CDR3 nucleotides: TGTGCCAGCGGAACCCCGCAGGTGGTGACCCAGTACTTC. The rearrangement uses TRBV28 and TRBJ2-5; D is unclear. The V gene lost 8 bases and the J gene lost 7 bases, with 17 bases spanning the gap. CDR1 MDHEN and CDR2 SYDVKM come from the germline V gene. The CDR3 runs to 13 residues.

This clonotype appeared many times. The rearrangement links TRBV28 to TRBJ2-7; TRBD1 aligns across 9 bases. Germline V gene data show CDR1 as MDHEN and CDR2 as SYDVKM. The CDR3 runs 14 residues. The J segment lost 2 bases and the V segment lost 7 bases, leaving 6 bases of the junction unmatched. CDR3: CASTIGTGTYEQYF. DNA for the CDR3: TGTGCCAGCACCATCGGGACAGGGACCTACGAGCAGTACTTC.

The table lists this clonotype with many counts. CDR3 sequence reads: CASSLAVRWGEQYF. CDR3 DNA sequence: TGTGCCAGCAGCCTAGCGGTCCGTTGGGGGGAGCAGTACTTC. The chain employs TRBV14 and TRBJ2-7, with D perhaps TRBD2 (6 bases). The CDR3 runs to 14 residues. Trimming left V 4 bases short and J 7 bases short, with 17 bases between. Germline CDR1 SGHDN, CDR2 FVKESK. The full variable domain, in which reference TRBV14 and TRBJ2-7 provide the parts outside the CDR3, is EAGVTQFPSHSVIEKGQTVTLRCDPISGHDNLYWYRRVMGKEIKFLLHFVKESKQDESGMPNNRFLAERTGGTYSTLKVQPAELEDSGVYFCASSLAVRWGEQYFGPGTRLTVT.

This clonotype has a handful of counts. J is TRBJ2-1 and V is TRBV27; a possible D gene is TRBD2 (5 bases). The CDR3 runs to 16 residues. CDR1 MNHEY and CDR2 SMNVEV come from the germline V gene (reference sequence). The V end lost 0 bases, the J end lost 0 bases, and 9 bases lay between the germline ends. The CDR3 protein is CASSLSSGFSYNEQFF. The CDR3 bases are TGTGCCAGCAGTTTATCCAGCGGATTCTCCTACAATGAGCAGTTCTTC.

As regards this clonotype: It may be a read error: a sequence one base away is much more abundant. The CDR3 reads CASSTSGTGYWDTEAFF. CDR3 bases: TGTGCCAGCAGTACGAGCGGGACAGGGTATTGGGACACTGAAGCTTTCTTT. The chain uses TRBV28 and TRBJ1-1; 9 bases are a match to TRBD1. Germline trimming cut 5 bases from V and 3 bases from J; bases unmatched to any gene: 13. Germline CDR1 is MDHEN and CDR2 is SYDVKM. The CDR3 sequence is 17 residues long.

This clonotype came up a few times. CDR3 nucleotide sequence: TGTGCCAGCAGCTCAGGAACAGGGTACGGTGAGCAGTTCTTC. Its translation: CASSSGTGYGEQFF. The chain links TRBV5-4 to TRBJ2-1; perhaps TRBD1 as D (6 bases). V lost 3 bases and J 9 bases, leaving 16 bases between the germline ends. This CDR3 has 14 amino acids. Germline CDR1 reads SGHNT; CDR2 reads YYREEE (reference sequence).

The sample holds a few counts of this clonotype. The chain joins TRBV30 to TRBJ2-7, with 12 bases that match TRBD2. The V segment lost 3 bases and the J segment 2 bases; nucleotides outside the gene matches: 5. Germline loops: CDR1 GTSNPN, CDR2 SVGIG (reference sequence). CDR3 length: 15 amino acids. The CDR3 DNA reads TGTGCCTGGAGAGGGACTAGCGGGTCCACCTACGAGCAGTACTTC. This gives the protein CAWRGTSGSTYEQYF.

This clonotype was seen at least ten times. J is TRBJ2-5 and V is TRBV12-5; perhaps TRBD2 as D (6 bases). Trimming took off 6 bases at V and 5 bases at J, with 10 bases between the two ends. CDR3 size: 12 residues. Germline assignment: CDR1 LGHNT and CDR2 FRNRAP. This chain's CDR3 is CASGRGGETQYF. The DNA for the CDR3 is TGTGCTAGTGGGAGAGGAGGGGAGACCCAGTACTTC.

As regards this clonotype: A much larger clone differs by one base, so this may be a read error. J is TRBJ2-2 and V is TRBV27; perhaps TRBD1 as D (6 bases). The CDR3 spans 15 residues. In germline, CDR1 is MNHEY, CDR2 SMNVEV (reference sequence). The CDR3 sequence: CTSSWTVPNTGELFF. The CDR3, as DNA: TGTACCAGCAGCTGGACAGTACCGAACACCGGGGAGCTGTTTTTT.

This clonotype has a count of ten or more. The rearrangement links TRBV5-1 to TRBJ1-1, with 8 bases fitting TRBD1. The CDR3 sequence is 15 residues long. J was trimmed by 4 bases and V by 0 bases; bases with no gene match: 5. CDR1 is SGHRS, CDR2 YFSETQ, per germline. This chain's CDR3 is CASSLAGGLGTEAFF. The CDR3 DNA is TGCGCCAGCAGCTTGGCAGGGGGCCTGGGCACTGAAGCTTTCTTT.

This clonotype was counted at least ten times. DNA for the CDR3: TGTGCCAGCGCTCTCGGGGTGTACCCTTCAGAGACCCAGTACTTC. Protein: CASALGVYPSETQYF. V gene TRBV19 combines with J gene TRBJ2-5, with D maybe TRBD2 (5 bases). Trimming removed 9 bases at V and 4 bases at J, with 21 bases between. Germline V CDR1 and CDR2: LNHDA, SQIVND (reference sequence). The CDR3 is 15 residues long.

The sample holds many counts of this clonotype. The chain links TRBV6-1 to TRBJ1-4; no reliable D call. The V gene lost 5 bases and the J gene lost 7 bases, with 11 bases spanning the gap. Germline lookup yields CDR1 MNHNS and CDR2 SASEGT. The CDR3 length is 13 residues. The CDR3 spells CASSLLGSEKLFF. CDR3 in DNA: TGTGCCAGCAGTCTCTTGGGGAGTGAAAAACTGTTTTTT.

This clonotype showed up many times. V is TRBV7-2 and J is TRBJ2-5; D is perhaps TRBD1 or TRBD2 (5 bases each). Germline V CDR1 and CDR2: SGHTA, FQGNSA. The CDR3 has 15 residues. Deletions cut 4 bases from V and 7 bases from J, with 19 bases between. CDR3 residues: CASSSQVATRGTQYF. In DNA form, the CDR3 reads TGTGCCAGCAGCTCGCAGGTAGCGACGAGGGGGACCCAGTACTTC.

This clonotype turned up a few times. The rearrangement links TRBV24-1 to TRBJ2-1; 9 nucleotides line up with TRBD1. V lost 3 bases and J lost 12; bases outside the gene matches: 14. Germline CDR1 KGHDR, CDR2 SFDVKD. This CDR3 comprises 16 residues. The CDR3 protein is CATSDASRDREFGQFF. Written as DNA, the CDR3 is TGTGCCACCAGTGATGCAAGCCGGGACAGGGAATTTGGGCAGTTCTTC.

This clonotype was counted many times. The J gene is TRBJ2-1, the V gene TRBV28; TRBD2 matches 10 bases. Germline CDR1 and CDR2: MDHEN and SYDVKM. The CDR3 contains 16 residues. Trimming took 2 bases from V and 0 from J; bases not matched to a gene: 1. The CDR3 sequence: CASSLLAGASYNEQFF. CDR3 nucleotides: TGTGCCAGCAGTTTACTAGCGGGGGCCTCCTACAATGAGCAGTTCTTC.

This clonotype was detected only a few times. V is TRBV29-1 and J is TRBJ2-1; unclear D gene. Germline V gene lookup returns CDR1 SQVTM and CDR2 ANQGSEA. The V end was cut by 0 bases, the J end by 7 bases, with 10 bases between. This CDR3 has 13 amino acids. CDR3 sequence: CSVEDPWANEQFF. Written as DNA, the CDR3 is TGCAGCGTTGAAGATCCTTGGGCGAATGAGCAGTTCTTC.

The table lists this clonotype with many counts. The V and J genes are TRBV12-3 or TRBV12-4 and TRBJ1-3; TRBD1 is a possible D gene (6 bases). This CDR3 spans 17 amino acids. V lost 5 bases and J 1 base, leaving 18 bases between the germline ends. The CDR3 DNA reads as TGTGCCAGCAGTGCGCCCTCGGGACACCGGTCTGGAAACACCATATATTTT. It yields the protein CASSAPSGHRSGNTIYF.

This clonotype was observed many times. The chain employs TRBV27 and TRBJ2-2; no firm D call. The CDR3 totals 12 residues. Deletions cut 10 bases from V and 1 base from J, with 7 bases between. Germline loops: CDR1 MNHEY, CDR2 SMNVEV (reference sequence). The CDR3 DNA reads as TGTGCCACCACGGGGAACACCGGGGAGCTGTTTTTT. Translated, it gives CATTGNTGELFF.

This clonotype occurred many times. The CDR3 loop is CASSLEGRDTEAFF. CDR3 nucleotides: TGTGCCAGCAGCTTAGAGGGCAGGGACACTGAAGCTTTCTTT. The rearrangement uses TRBV7-9 and TRBJ1-1; the D gene is possibly TRBD1 (5 bases). Germline lookup yields CDR1 SEHNR and CDR2 FQNEAQ (reference sequence). The germline V and J ends were trimmed by 1 base and 3 bases, with 9 bases remaining between them. The CDR3 extends over 14 amino acids.

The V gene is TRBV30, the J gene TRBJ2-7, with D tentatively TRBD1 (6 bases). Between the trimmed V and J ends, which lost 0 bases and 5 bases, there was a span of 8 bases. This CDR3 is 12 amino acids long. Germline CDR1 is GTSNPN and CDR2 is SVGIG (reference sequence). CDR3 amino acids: CAWSVTGNEQYF. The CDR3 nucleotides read TGTGCCTGGAGTGTTACAGGGAACGAGCAGTACTTC.

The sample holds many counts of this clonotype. The CDR3 loop is CSATAEPTDTQYF. CDR3 DNA: TGCAGCGCGACAGCCGAGCCTACAGATACGCAGTATTTT. The chain uses TRBV29-1 and TRBJ2-3; TRBD1 might be the D (5 bases). The CDR3 has 13 amino acids. CDR1 SQVTM and CDR2 ANQGSEA come from the germline V gene. Trimming shortened V by 7 bases and J by 3 bases, and 14 bases separated the two germline ends.

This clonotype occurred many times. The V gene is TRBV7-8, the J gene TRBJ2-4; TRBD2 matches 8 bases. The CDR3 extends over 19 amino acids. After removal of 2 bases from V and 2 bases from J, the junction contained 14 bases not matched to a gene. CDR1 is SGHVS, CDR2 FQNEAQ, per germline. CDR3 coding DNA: TGTGCCAGCAGCTTATTTCCAGCGGGAGAACTACTAACCAAAAACATTCAGTACTTC. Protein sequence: CASSLFPAGELLTKNIQYF.

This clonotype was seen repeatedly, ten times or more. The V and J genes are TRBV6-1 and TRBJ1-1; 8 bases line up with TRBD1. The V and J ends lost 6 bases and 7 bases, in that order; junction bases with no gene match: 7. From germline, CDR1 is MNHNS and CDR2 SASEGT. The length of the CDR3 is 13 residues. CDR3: CASRKTGAGEAFF. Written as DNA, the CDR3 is TGTGCCAGCAGGAAGACAGGGGCGGGTGAAGCTTTCTTT.

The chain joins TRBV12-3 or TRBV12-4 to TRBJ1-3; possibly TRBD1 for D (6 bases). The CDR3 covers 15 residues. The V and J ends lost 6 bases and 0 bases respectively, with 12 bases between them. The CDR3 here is CASSLEGVSGNTIYF. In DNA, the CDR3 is TGTGCCAGCAGCTTGGAGGGGGTCTCTGGAAACACCATATATTTT.

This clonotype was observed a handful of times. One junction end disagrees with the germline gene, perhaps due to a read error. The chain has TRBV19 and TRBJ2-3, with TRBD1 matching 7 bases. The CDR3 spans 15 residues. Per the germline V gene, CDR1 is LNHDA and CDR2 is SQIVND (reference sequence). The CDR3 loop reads CASSIGTVVVDTQYF. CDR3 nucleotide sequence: TGTGCCAGTAGTATTGGGACAGTCGTGGTTGATACCCAGTATTTT.

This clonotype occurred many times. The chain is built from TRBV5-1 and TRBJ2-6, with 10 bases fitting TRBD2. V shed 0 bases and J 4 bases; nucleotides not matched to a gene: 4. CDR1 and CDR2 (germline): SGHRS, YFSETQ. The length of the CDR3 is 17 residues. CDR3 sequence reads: CASSLVLAGAGANVLTF. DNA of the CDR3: TGCGCCAGCAGCTTGGTCCTAGCGGGAGCGGGGGCCAACGTCCTGACTTTC.

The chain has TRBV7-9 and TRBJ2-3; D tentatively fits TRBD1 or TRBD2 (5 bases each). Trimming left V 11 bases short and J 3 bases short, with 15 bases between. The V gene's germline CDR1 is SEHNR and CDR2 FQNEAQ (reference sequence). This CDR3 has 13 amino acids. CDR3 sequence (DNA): TGTGCCGACTGGGACGGCTCAACAGATACGCAGTATTTT. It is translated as CADWDGSTDTQYF.

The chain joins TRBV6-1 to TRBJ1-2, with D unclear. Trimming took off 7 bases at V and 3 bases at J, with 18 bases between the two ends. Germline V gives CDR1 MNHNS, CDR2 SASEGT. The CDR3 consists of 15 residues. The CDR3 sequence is CASTRRAESDYGYTF. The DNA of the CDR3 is TGTGCCAGCACTAGGAGGGCCGAGTCGGACTATGGCTACACCTTC.